The rows below give T cell receptor beta chains drawn from one sample of a study of blood T cell repertoires in COVID-19. The assay was immunoSEQ multiplex PCR, and TCRdb's table has in-frame clones only and misses some. Of around 260,000 clones listed, roughly 86% were seen once; the top ten hold roughly 5%. Input material: peripheral blood. These receptors were taken from a woman in her sixties or seventies with COVID-19, enrolled during active disease. Each CDR3 is given with its conserved first and last residue. The D gene is left open where the match is weak. Clone size is shown for a subset of rows, as once, few, many or a class of expanded clone.

v_gene	j_gene	len	abundance	d_gene	CDR3nt	CDR3aa
TRBV2	TRBJ2-2	14	-	-	TGTGCCACTAAACAGGATCGACACCCCGGGGAGCTGTTTTTT	CATKQDRHPGELFF
TRBV7-6	TRBJ1-6	16	-	-	TGTGCCAGCAGCTTAGTGGGAACGACGGGAGATTCACCCCTCCACTTT	CASSLVGTTGDSPLHF
TRBV5-1	TRBJ2-3	16	-	TRBD1	TGCGCCAGCAGCCCTGAGCAGGGGGAGAGCACAGATACGCAGTATTTT	CASSPEQGESTDTQYF
TRBV4-1	TRBJ2-3	16	-	TRBD2	TGCGCCAGCAGCCAAAGCGGGACCCTCCCCACAGATACGCAGTATTTT	CASSQSGTLPTDTQYF
TRBV4-1	TRBJ2-2	20	-	TRBD2	TGCGCCAGCAGCCCCCAATGGGGGACTAGCGGGAGGGTTAACACCGGGGAGCTGTTTTTT	CASSPQWGTSGRVNTGELFF
TRBV2	TRBJ1-4	13	few	-	TGTGCCAGCAGGTGGGCTCCTAATGAAAAACTGTTTTTT	CASRWAPNEKLFF
TRBV7-2	TRBJ1-4	15	-	-	TGTGCCAGCAGCCTCCGGCCGGGGGCTAATGAAAAACTGTTTTTT	CASSLRPGANEKLFF
TRBV24-1	TRBJ2-3	15	-	TRBD2	TGTGCCACCAGTGAAGAGCGGGGGGGCACAGATACGCAGTATTTT	CATSEERGGTDTQYF
TRBV28	TRBJ2-7	15	-	-	TGTGCCAGCAGAAAACAGGGTGTAAGCTCCTACGAGCAGTACTTC	CASRKQGVSSYEQYF
TRBV3-1/TRBV3-2	TRBJ2-2	12	-	TRBD2	TGTGCCACCCGTAGCGGGACCGGGGAGCTGTTTTTT	CATRSGTGELFF
TRBV7-7	TRBJ2-2	13	-	TRBD1	TGTGCCAGCAGCTGGGACAGGAACGGGGAGCTGTTTTTT	CASSWDRNGELFF
TRBV2	TRBJ2-7	12	-	-	TGTGCCAGCCGCTACCAGGGGTACGAGCAGTACTTC	CASRYQGYEQYF
TRBV6-5	TRBJ1-1	14	-	TRBD1	TGTGCCAGCAGACTACAGGGGAAGAACACTGAAGCTTTCTTT	CASRLQGKNTEAFF
TRBV3-1/TRBV3-2	TRBJ2-3	16	-	-	TGTGCCAGCAGCCAAGATAAGGGCGGGGGCACAGATACGCAGTATTTT	CASSQDKGGGTDTQYF
TRBV5-8	TRBJ1-5	15	-	TRBD1	TGTGCCAGCAGCCCCGGGACAGTTAGCAATCAGCCCCAGCATTTT	CASSPGTVSNQPQHF
TRBV3-1/TRBV3-2	TRBJ2-5	15	once	-	TGTGCCAGCAGCCTGACTAGTGGCCGCCAAGAGACCCAGTACTTC	CASSLTSGRQETQYF
TRBV2	TRBJ2-1	15	once	TRBD1	TGTGCCAGAGGAAGTACAGGGGGCAGGGTCAATGAGCAGTTCTTC	CARGSTGGRVNEQFF
TRBV7-9	TRBJ1-5	14	-	-	TGTGCCAGCAGCCAGGGGAGTGCGGATCAGCCCCAGCATTTT	CASSQGSADQPQHF
TRBV27	TRBJ1-1	13	-	-	TGTGCCAGCAGTTTATTAGCGAACACTGAAGCTTTCTTT	CASSLLANTEAFF
TRBV4-2	TRBJ2-1	15	-	TRBD1	TGTGCCAGCAGCCACGACAGGGACTCCTACAATGAGCAGTTCTTC	CASSHDRDSYNEQFF
TRBV4-2	TRBJ2-5	15	-	-	TGTGCCAGCAGCCAAGATCCGGGACAAGAAGAGACCCAGTACTTC	CASSQDPGQEETQYF
TRBV19	TRBJ1-2	14	-	TRBD1	TGTGCCAGTAGTTCCTTGACAGGGATCTATGGCTACACCTTC	CASSSLTGIYGYTF
TRBV19	TRBJ1-6	20	few	TRBD1	TGTGCCAGTAGTTCCTATGGGGCCGCGGTGGGGACAGGGGTTAATTCACCCCTCCACTTT	CASSSYGAAVGTGVNSPLHF
TRBV2	TRBJ2-2	15	-	-	TGTGCCAGCACCAGATCGCGGGGAGGCACCGGGGAGCTGTTTTTT	CASTRSRGGTGELFF
TRBV5-1	TRBJ2-1	14	-	TRBD2	TGCGCCAGCAGATCAGCGGGATTCCACAATGAGCAGTTCTTC	CASRSAGFHNEQFF
TRBV5-4	TRBJ2-1	14	-	-	TGTGCCGCAAGACAGGACCGCTCCTACAATGAGCAGTTCTTC	CAARQDRSYNEQFF
TRBV14	TRBJ2-1	13	-	-	TGTGCCAGCAGCCAAGAAAGGACAGTGCGTCGGTTCTTC	CASSQERTVRRFF
TRBV19	TRBJ1-5	13	-	-	TGTGCCAGTAATCAAAGGGGTGATCAGCCCCAGCATTTT	CASNQRGDQPQHF
TRBV5-4	TRBJ2-3	14	-	-	TGTGCCAGCAGCCCCTCGAGGGCCGCAGATACGCAGTATTTT	CASSPSRAADTQYF
TRBV9	TRBJ2-1	15	-	TRBD2	TGTGCCAGCAGCGTAGGACTACGGACTAGGGATGAGCAGTTCTTC	CASSVGLRTRDEQFF
TRBV28	TRBJ1-5	15	-	TRBD1	TGTACCAGCAGTTTACCCGGAGGACAGGATCAGCCCCAGCATTTT	CTSSLPGGQDQPQHF
TRBV6-1	TRBJ1-5	16	-	TRBD1	TGTGCCAGCAATGACAGGGGGAAAGGAGACAATCAGCCCCAGCATTTT	CASNDRGKGDNQPQHF
TRBV27	TRBJ2-1	14	once	TRBD2	TGTGCCAGCAGCCTTAGCGGGGCATACAATGAGCAGTTCTTC	CASSLSGAYNEQFF
TRBV11-3	TRBJ2-1	15	-	TRBD2	TGTGCCAGCAGCCAAGGACTAGCGGGAGGCAATGAGCAGTTCTTC	CASSQGLAGGNEQFF
TRBV19	TRBJ1-2	13	-	-	TGTGCCAGTTCCCTCCTGCGGGATTATGGCTACACCTTC	CASSLLRDYGYTF
TRBV7-3	TRBJ2-3	20	few	-	TGTGCCAGCAGCTTATTTGGAGGGGCGCGGGACTCCGGGGTTGCAGATACGCAGTATTTT	CASSLFGGARDSGVADTQYF
TRBV6-5	TRBJ1-6	13	once	-	TGTGCCAGCAATTTGGAGGGGAATTCACCCCTCCACTTT	CASNLEGNSPLHF
TRBV21-1	TRBJ1-1	13	-	-	TGTGCCAGCAGCAAATCCGGGGGGACTGAAGCTTTCTTT	CASSKSGGTEAFF
TRBV19	TRBJ1-2	14	-	TRBD1	TGTGCCAGTAGTCGCCGGGACAGAAACTATGGCTACACCTTC	CASSRRDRNYGYTF
TRBV27	TRBJ1-2	15	-	TRBD1	TGTGCCAGCAGCAACAGGGGACCTTCAAACTATGGCTACACCTTC	CASSNRGPSNYGYTF